One sample yielded the 7 T cell receptor beta chains listed below, sequenced in a study of blood T cells in healthy people across ages. Sample-barcoded 5' priming and a J-beta primer mix drove a second PCR of roughly 6 to 12 cycles. TCRdb analysed the 5' RACE reads with MiXCR anew, one entry per CDR3 protein. This sample yields roughly 1.4 million distinct CDR3 sequences, of which around 59% are seen a single time; approximately 7% belongs to the top ten. The sequencing sample was made of blood. The receptors come from a man between 18 and 29 years old in good health.

The chain is built from TRBV30 and TRBJ1-5; D unresolved. Germline V gives CDR1 GTSNPN, CDR2 SVGIG (reference sequence). This CDR3 is 14 amino acids long. The V and J ends lost 5 bases and 0 bases respectively, with 11 bases between them. CDR3 DNA: TGTGCCTGGGGGGTGGTAAATAGCAATCAGCCCCAGCATTTT. Protein: CAWGVVNSNQPQHF.

V and J are TRBV10-3 and TRBJ2-6; tentative D call: TRBD1 (6 bases). CDR1 and CDR2 (germline): ENHRY, SYGVKD. Trimming took off 3 bases at V and 4 bases at J, with 16 bases between the two ends. The CDR3 contains 17 residues. The CDR3, as DNA: TGTGCCATCAGTGAAAACGCTAGGGGGACCGGGGCCAACGTCCTGACTTTC. Translating it yields CAISENARGTGANVLTF.

The sample holds one count of this clonotype. This CDR3 is CSARDVQVADTQYF. DNA of the CDR3: TGCAGTGCTAGAGATGTCCAGGTCGCAGATACGCAGTATTTT. V gene TRBV20-1 combines with J gene TRBJ2-3; D uncertain. Germline CDR1 reads DFQATT; CDR2 reads SNEGSKA (reference sequence). The germline V and J ends were trimmed by 0 bases and 4 bases, with 11 bases remaining between them. CDR3 length: 14 amino acids.

This clonotype was observed a few times. The rearrangement joins TRBV7-9 to TRBJ2-3; possible D gene TRBD2, 5 bases. Per the germline V gene, CDR1 is SEHNR and CDR2 is FQNEAQ (reference sequence). Between the trimmed V and J ends, which lost 3 bases and 2 bases, there was a span of 12 bases. The CDR3 is 15 residues long. This CDR3 is CASSFLATVTDTQYF. CDR3 in DNA: TGTGCCAGCAGCTTTCTAGCAACAGTCACAGATACGCAGTATTTT. Full variable domain (missing parts from reference TRBV7-9 and TRBJ2-3): DTGVSQNPRHKITKRGQNVTFRCDPISEHNRLYWYRQTLGQGPEFLTYFQNEAQLEKSRLLSDRFSAERPKGSFSTLEIQRTEQGDSAMYLCASSFLATVTDTQYFGPGTRLTVL.

This chain connects TRBV7-9 to TRBJ2-5, with no clear D. Trimming cost V 3 bases and J 13 bases, with 15 bases left between them. The CDR3 totals 12 residues. Germline V gene sequence: CDR1 SEHNR, CDR2 FQNEAQ (reference sequence). In nucleotides, the CDR3 is TGTGCCAGCAGCTTTGAAAGCGATCGCCCGTACTTC. Its protein product is CASSFESDRPYF.

V is TRBV7-9 and J is TRBJ1-2; a possible D gene is TRBD1 (5 bases). Trimming removed 5 bases at V and 4 bases at J, with 17 bases between. CDR1 and CDR2 from the germline V gene are SEHNR and FQNEAQ (reference sequence). CDR3 length: 15 amino acids. This chain's CDR3 is CASSPTVAPGYGYTF. As DNA, the CDR3 is TGTGCCAGCAGCCCGACAGTTGCCCCGGGCTATGGCTACACCTTC. The entire variable domain, with the rest obtained from reference TRBV7-9 and TRBJ1-2, is as follows: DTGVSQNPRHKITKRGQNVTFRCDPISEHNRLYWYRQTLGQGPEFLTYFQNEAQLEKSRLLSDRFSAERPKGSFSTLEIQRTEQGDSAMYLCASSPTVAPGYGYTFGSGTRLTVV.

The V gene is TRBV2, the J gene TRBJ1-4; D is unresolved. The V end lost 4 bases, the J end lost 12 bases, and 12 bases lay between the germline ends. This CDR3 is built from 12 residues. Per germline, CDR1 SNHLY and CDR2 FYNNEI. CDR3 in amino acids: CASSGSGVELFF. CDR3 nucleotides: TGTGCCAGCAGTGGGTCGGGAGTTGAACTGTTTTTT. The whole variable domain, remainder taken from reference TRBV2 and TRBJ1-4, is EPEVTQTPSHQVTQMGQEVILRCVPISNHLYFYWYRQILGQKVEFLVSFYNNEISEKSEIFDDQFSVERPDGSNFTLKIRSTKLEDSAMYFCASSGSGVELFFGSGTQLSVL.